These 13 T cell receptor beta chains were all obtained from the same sample, sequenced in a study of OX40 agonist ivuxolimab in advanced cancers. The repertoire was sequenced with immunoSEQ multiplex PCR; TCRdb's copy has only in-frame clones and lacks some. The sample consists of about 79,000 clones, 85% to 95% of them appearing once. The starting material was CD4+ or CD8+ T cells sorted from blood, obtained in a trial of the OX40 agonist ivuxolimab. The source is an adult with an advanced solid tumor such as melanoma, head and neck, liver or kidney cancer.

The chain is built from TRBV29-1 and TRBJ2-2; D unclear. The V and J ends lost 5 bases and 6 bases respectively, with 7 bases between them. Germline CDR1 is SQVTM and CDR2 is ANQGSEA. This CDR3 has 11 residues. The CDR3 DNA reads as TGCAGCGTTCGGGTGGCCGGGGAGCTGTTTTTT. This translates into CSVRVAGELFF.

The gene calls are TRBV7-2 and TRBJ2-5; no reliable D call. Germline-derived CDR1 and CDR2 are SGHTA and FQGNSA. The CDR3 length is 16 residues. V was trimmed by 1 base and J by 5 bases, leaving 17 bases between them. The CDR3 bases are TGTGCCAGCAGCTTAGATTCAGCTGGAGTCCGCGAGACCCAGTACTTC. This translates into CASSLDSAGVRETQYF.

The J gene is TRBJ2-2, the V gene TRBV4-2; 14 bases agree with TRBD2. The CDR3 totals 18 residues. Trimming removed 4 bases from V and 3 bases from J; junction bases left unmatched: 7. Germline V lookup: CDR1 LGHNA, CDR2 YNFKEQ. CDR3 region: CASSPGLAGVLDTGELFF. CDR3 in DNA: TGTGCCAGCAGCCCGGGACTAGCGGGGGTTCTTGACACCGGGGAGCTGTTTTTT.

This chain uses TRBV11-2 with TRBJ2-5, with TRBD2 identical over 8 bases. V lost 3 bases and J lost 2; bases outside the gene matches: 2. From germline, CDR1 is SGHAT and CDR2 FQNNGV. This CDR3 is 14 amino acids long. This CDR3 reads CASSLGLGQETQYF. The CDR3 DNA reads TGTGCCAGCAGCTTGGGACTAGGACAAGAGACCCAGTACTTC.

The rearrangement uses TRBV5-5 and TRBJ2-7; D is unclear. Germline loops: CDR1 SGHKS, CDR2 YYEKEE (reference sequence). Trimming took off 0 bases at V and 4 bases at J, with 14 bases between the two ends. This CDR3 is built from 15 residues. CDR3 protein: CASSLGRRLGYEQYF. As DNA, the CDR3 is TGTGCCAGCAGCTTGGGCAGGCGCTTAGGGTACGAGCAGTACTTC.

This chain links TRBV7-9 with TRBJ1-3; 9 bases match TRBD1. CDR1 is SEHNR and CDR2 is FQNEAQ in the germline V gene (reference sequence). V lost 3 bases to trimming and J lost 6 bases; unmatched junction nucleotides: 9. CDR3 length: 16 amino acids. DNA of the CDR3: TGTGCCAGCAGCTTCCCCTTTACAGGGGGCGAAAACACCATATATTTT. Its translation: CASSFPFTGGENTIYF.

The CDR3 DNA sequence: TGTGCCAGCAGTTACGTCTCGGACATGAACTATGGCTACACCTTC. Amino acids: CASSYVSDMNYGYTF. V gene TRBV6-5 combines with J gene TRBJ1-2; D might be TRBD1 (5 bases). The germline V and J ends were trimmed by 2 bases and 2 bases, with 12 bases remaining between them. Germline V gene data show CDR1 as MNHEY and CDR2 as SVGAGI. There are 15 residues in the CDR3.

J is TRBJ2-1 and V is TRBV7-6; maybe TRBD1 (6 bases). V was clipped by 4 bases and J by 0 bases, with 13 bases between them. CDR1 is SGHVS, CDR2 FNYEAQ, per germline. This CDR3 comprises 16 residues. CDR3 protein: CASSSQLGGSYNEQFF. The CDR3 DNA reads TGTGCCAGCAGCTCCCAACTAGGGGGCTCCTACAATGAGCAGTTCTTC.

J is TRBJ2-7 and V is TRBV27; D remains ambiguous. V lost 0 bases, J lost 0 bases, and 9 bases lay in between. The V gene's germline CDR1 is MNHEY and CDR2 SMNVEV (reference sequence). This CDR3 is built from 15 residues. The CDR3 spells CASSLSKYYSYEQYF. In nucleotides, the CDR3 is TGTGCCAGCAGTTTATCGAAATATTACTCCTACGAGCAGTACTTC.

The chain has TRBV12-5 and TRBJ1-2; no clear D. This CDR3 spans 13 amino acids. Germline values: CDR1 LGHNT, CDR2 FRNRAP. With 3 bases removed from V and 4 bases from J, the gap between germline ends came to 9 bases. CDR3 bases: TGTGCTAGTGGTTTTCTGGATGGCTATGGCTACACCTTC. The encoded protein is CASGFLDGYGYTF.

The chain carries TRBV6-5 and TRBJ1-1, with D tentatively TRBD1 (6 bases). V was shortened by 2 bases and J by 11 bases, with 18 bases between the two germline ends. The CDR3 has 14 amino acids. CDR1 and CDR2 from the germline V gene are MNHEY and SVGAGI. The CDR3 DNA is TGTGCCAGCAGTTACGGGGGCGAGGCTACCCTGGCTTTCTTT. This encodes CASSYGGEATLAFF.

The chain links TRBV6-1 to TRBJ1-4; D call uncertain. With 6 bases removed from V and 5 bases from J, the gap between germline ends came to 7 bases. The CDR3 extends over 12 amino acids. Germline CDR1 is MNHNS and CDR2 is SASEGT. This CDR3 reads CASRELNEKLFF. DNA for the CDR3: TGTGCCAGCAGGGAGCTCAATGAAAAACTGTTTTTT.

The CDR3 protein is CASSETPGGSQPQHF. The CDR3 DNA reads as TGTGCCAGCAGTGAGACCCCAGGGGGCAGTCAGCCCCAGCATTTT. The chain couples TRBV6-4 to TRBJ1-5, with 8 bases identical to TRBD1. Germline assignment: CDR1 MRHNA and CDR2 SNTAGT. The CDR3 runs 15 residues. V was pared by 3 bases and J by 6 bases, with 7 bases of the junction left unmatched.